This TCR beta chain derives from a study of cytomegalovirus exposure and HLA in healthy donors. The overall study: Drawn from HLA-typed donors, approximately 85 million unique TCRs were held in an early data release. Whole-study results and caveats: Later analysis showed TCR association rates varying by HLA locus, highest for DRB1 and lowest for HLA-C. Investigators reported approximately 170 TCR beta chains as tied to cytomegalovirus.

It was with 60 Vbeta and 13 Jbeta primers that the PCR ran. Clones were sequenced by immunoSEQ multiplex PCR, and TCRdb holds only the in-frame ones, with some missing. Of about 94,000 clones in the sample, around two thirds were seen once. Comment on this clone: Its antigen is as yet unknown.

Sequenced material: PBMCs. The TCR sequence derives from a man aged 30 to 39 in good health and CMV-seronegative.

The CDR3 bases are TGTGCCAGTAGTATAACCCAGGGTTTAAATCAGCCCCAGCATTTT. It encodes CASSITQGLNQPQHF. The J gene is TRBJ1-5, the V gene TRBV19; D possibly corresponds to TRBD1 (5 bases). V lost 2 bases, J lost 4 bases, and 12 bases lay in between. Germline CDR1 LNHDA, CDR2 SQIVND (reference sequence). This CDR3 has 15 residues.